These T cell receptor beta chains were read from a single sample in a study of blood T cells in healthy people across ages. TCRdb analysed the 5' RACE reads with MiXCR anew, one entry per CDR3 protein. The sample contains 1.6 million or so distinct CDR3 sequences, roughly 30% of which appear only once. The specimen sequenced was blood. Receptors were obtained from a woman younger than 45 in good health. The CDR3 runs from the conserved cysteine through the conserved F or W. A D gene is named only where the DNA matches it firmly. Rows may omit the clone size; those that give it use once, few, many or a size class.

D | J | size | V | CDR3 | DNA
. | TRBJ2-5 | few | TRBV11-2 | CASSLPLGRQETQYF | TGTGCCAGCAGCCTCCCGCTCGGGCGGCAAGAGACCCAGTACTTC
. | TRBJ2-7 | . | TRBV28 | CASSDVWSGSASYEQYF | TGTGCCAGCAGCGACGTCTGGTCGGGAAGCGCCTCCTACGAGCAGTACTTC
TRBD2 | TRBJ2-1 | . | TRBV6-5 | CASSYNEGNPSGSGEQFF | TGTGCCAGCAGTTACAATGAGGGAAATCCTAGCGGGAGCGGTGAGCAGTTCTTC
. | TRBJ1-2 | many | TRBV29-1 | CSVKDLGYTF | TGCAGCGTAAAAGACCTTGGCTACACCTTC
. | TRBJ1-1 | . | TRBV10-3 | CAISESRGGSFVTEAFF | TGTGCCATCAGTGAGTCGAGGGGCGGCTCGTTTGTAACTGAAGCTTTCTTT
TRBD2 | TRBJ2-5 | few | TRBV5-1 | CASSSATGGGQETQYF | TGCGCCAGCAGCTCGGCGACGGGAGGGGGGCAAGAGACCCAGTACTTC
. | TRBJ1-1 | few | TRBV5-1 | CASSPCEAFF | TGCGCCAGCAGCCCCTGTGAAGCTTTCTTT
. | TRBJ2-1 | many | TRBV9 | CASSVTTRLSSNEQFF | TGTGCCAGCAGCGTCACGACTCGGCTCTCGTCCAATGAGCAGTTCTTC
TRBD2 | TRBJ2-3 | few | TRBV27 | CASSSQAGALPDTQYF | TGTGCCAGCAGTTCCCAAGCGGGAGCCTTGCCAGATACGCAGTATTTT
. | TRBJ1-5 | few | TRBV20-1 | CSARDAAGAYSNQPQHF | TGCAGTGCTAGAGATGCGGCAGGGGCCTATAGCAATCAGCCCCAGCATTTT
. | TRBJ2-4 | . | TRBV5-1 | CASSLDLLAKNIQYF | TGCGCCAGCAGCTTGGACCTCCTAGCCAAAAACATTCAGTACTTC
. | TRBJ1-5 | . | TRBV7-9 | CASSLDRAHSNQPQHF | TGTGCCAGCAGCTTAGACAGGGCGCACAGCAATCAGCCCCAGCATTTT
. | TRBJ1-2 | . | TRBV28 | CASSRGSLGYGYTF | TGTGCCAGCAGTCGCGGGAGTCTGGGCTATGGCTACACCTTC
TRBD2 | TRBJ2-1 | . | TRBV6-5 | CASSYSVTSGRAGNEQFF | TGTGCCAGCAGTTACTCGGTGACTAGCGGGAGGGCCGGGAATGAGCAGTTCTTC
. | TRBJ2-7 | few | TRBV20-1 | CSALVRGRSYEQYF | TGCAGTGCTCTTGTGCGGGGCCGATCCTACGAGCAGTACTTC
. | TRBJ2-5 | few | TRBV4-1 | CASSPPGYFQYF | TGCGCCAGCAGTCCCCCCGGCTATTTTCAGTACTTC
. | TRBJ2-7 | many | TRBV29-1 | CSVYHDGQYF | TGCAGCGTCTACCATGACGGGCAGTACTTC
. | TRBJ1-1 | . | TRBV25-1 | CASSVGGLLEAFF | TGTGCCAGCAGTGTTGGGGGGCTTCTTGAAGCTTTCTTT
. | TRBJ1-5 | once | TRBV6-1 | CASSECQPQHF | TGTGCCAGCAGTGAATGTCAGCCCCAGCATTTT
. | TRBJ2-1 | . | TRBV9 | CASSARVGQNEQFF | TGTGCCAGCAGCGCCCGTGTGGGCCAGAATGAGCAGTTCTTC
TRBD1 | TRBJ2-7 | . | TRBV29-1 | CSVVPGQGANEQYF | TGCAGCGTCGTACCGGGACAGGGGGCTAACGAGCAGTACTTC
. | TRBJ1-4 | . | TRBV27 | CASSSFVGDNEKLFF | TGTGCCAGCAGCTCTTTTGTAGGGGATAATGAAAAACTGTTTTTT
TRBD1 | TRBJ2-7 | . | TRBV20-1 | CSARGTGWEDSYEQYF | TGCAGTGCTAGAGGGACAGGGTGGGAAGATTCCTACGAGCAGTACTTC
. | TRBJ2-6 | many | TRBV7-9 | CASTIRSGANVLTF | TGTGCCAGCACCATACGCTCTGGGGCCAACGTCCTGACTTTC
TRBD1 | TRBJ2-5 | . | TRBV5-1 | CASSRGTGHQETQYF | TGCGCCAGCAGCCGGGGGACAGGGCACCAAGAGACCCAGTACTTC
TRBD1 | TRBJ2-7 | many | TRBV7-6 | CASSLGTGYLSYEQYF | TGTGCCAGCAGCTTAGGGACAGGGTATCTTAGCTACGAGCAGTACTTC
. | TRBJ1-2 | few | TRBV18 | CASSPRGRKGSYGYTF | TGTGCCAGCTCACCAAGAGGGCGGAAAGGGTCCTATGGCTACACCTTC
. | TRBJ1-2 | . | TRBV5-5 | CASSLVPLSYGYTF | TGTGCCAGCAGCTTAGTCCCACTCAGCTATGGCTACACCTTC
TRBD1 | TRBJ2-5 | . | TRBV13 | CASSLHLRGREETQYF | TGTGCCAGCAGCTTACATTTAAGGGGGCGTGAGGAGACCCAGTACTTC
TRBD1 | TRBJ1-2 | . | TRBV7-8 | CASSSEDRALYGYTF | TGTGCCAGCAGCTCGGAGGACAGGGCTCTCTATGGCTACACCTTC
TRBD2 | TRBJ2-3 | few | TRBV6-2/TRBV6-3 | CASRRSSGGADTQYF | TGTGCCAGCAGAAGGAGTAGCGGGGGGGCTGATACGCAGTATTTT
. | TRBJ2-1 | . | TRBV11-2 | CASSQQPASAYNEQFF | TGTGCCAGCAGCCAGCAACCGGCTAGCGCTTACAATGAGCAGTTCTTC
. | TRBJ2-3 | . | TRBV5-1 | CASSFASTCGTQYF | TGCGCCAGCAGCTTTGCGTCGACGTGCGGTACGCAGTATTTT
. | TRBJ1-1 | . | TRBV6-1 | CASSDPPERSWNTEAFF | TGTGCCAGCAGTGACCCCCCCGAGAGGAGTTGGAACACTGAAGCTTTCTTT
TRBD2 | TRBJ2-7 | few | TRBV3-1 | CASSQVAGAEYEQYF | TGTGCCAGCAGCCAAGTGGCGGGAGCGGAATACGAGCAGTACTTC
TRBD1 | TRBJ2-7 | . | TRBV7-2 | CASSSTLTGNEQYF | TGTGCCAGCAGCTCCACGCTGACAGGGAACGAGCAGTACTTC
. | TRBJ1-1 | . | TRBV7-9 | CASSSAPGNTDAFF | TGTGCCAGCAGCTCCGCCCCGGGAAACACTGACGCTTTCTTT
. | TRBJ1-1 | . | TRBV18 | CASSPDFGTEAFF | TGTGCCAGCTCACCGGACTTTGGTACTGAAGCTTTCTTT
TRBD1 | TRBJ2-7 | few | TRBV7-9 | CASSPPGTGKYEQYF | TGTGCCAGCAGCCCCCCCGGGACAGGGAAATACGAGCAGTACTTC
TRBD1 | TRBJ1-2 | few | TRBV5-5 | CASSLGRLDRANYGYTF | TGTGCCAGCAGCTTGGGGCGACTGGACAGGGCCAACTATGGCTACACCTTC
. | TRBJ2-1 | . | TRBV24-1 | CATSNSHNEQFF | TGTGCCACCAGTAACTCCCACAATGAGCAGTTCTTC
. | TRBJ1-2 | . | TRBV6-2/TRBV6-3 | CASSYSDSKANTF | TGTGCCAGCAGTTACTCGGACAGTAAAGCGAACACCTTC
. | TRBJ2-7 | . | TRBV20-1 | CSARDPLRGDTYEQYF | TGCAGTGCTAGAGATCCCCTCAGGGGAGATACCTACGAGCAGTACTTC
. | TRBJ2-7 | few | TRBV30 | CAWSVLLTSEQYF | TGTGCCTGGAGTGTATTGCTAACCAGCGAGCAGTACTTC
. | TRBJ2-7 | many | TRBV29-1 | CSVEKRQASVNEQYF | TGCAGCGTGGAAAAACGACAGGCTAGCGTCAACGAGCAGTACTTC
. | TRBJ2-7 | many | TRBV5-1 | CASSFRADSYEQYF | TGCGCCAGCAGCTTCCGGGCAGACTCCTACGAGCAGTACTTC
. | TRBJ2-7 | few | TRBV7-9 | CAVTQGYEQYF | TGTGCCGTAACACAGGGCTACGAGCAGTACTTC
TRBD1 | TRBJ2-5 | . | TRBV5-6 | CASSLGPDRGYGQYF | TGTGCCAGCAGCTTGGGTCCGGACAGGGGCTACGGGCAGTACTTC
TRBD1 | TRBJ2-5 | few | TRBV6-5 | CASSLFRTGETQYF | TGTGCCAGCAGCCTTTTCCGGACAGGGGAGACCCAGTACTTC
TRBD2 | TRBJ2-5 | many | TRBV4-1 | CASSHPSGGAPQETQYF | TGCGCCAGCAGCCACCCCTCGGGGGGGGCGCCCCAAGAGACCCAGTACTTC
TRBD2 | TRBJ2-7 | many | TRBV4-1 | CASSENSGGYEQYF | TGCGCCAGCAGCGAAAATTCGGGAGGCTACGAGCAGTACTTC
TRBD2 | TRBJ2-4 | . | TRBV6-1 | CASRETSGSNIQYF | TGTGCCAGCAGGGAGACTAGCGGATCAAACATTCAGTACTTC
. | TRBJ2-7 | . | TRBV2 | CASTVTRATSYEQYF | TGTGCCAGCACTGTAACCAGGGCTACATCCTACGAGCAGTACTTC
TRBD1 | TRBJ1-2 | many | TRBV29-1 | CSVEDRGGYGYTF | TGCAGCGTTGAAGACAGGGGGGGCTATGGCTACACCTTC
TRBD2 | TRBJ2-1 | few | TRBV13 | CASSLGLAGGGDNEQFF | TGTGCCAGCAGCCTGGGACTAGCGGGAGGGGGGGACAATGAGCAGTTCTTC
TRBD1 | TRBJ1-3 | . | TRBV20-1 | CSSGGHGNTIYF | TGCAGTTCAGGGGGCCATGGAAACACCATATATTTT
. | TRBJ2-2 | . | TRBV29-1 | CSVEDERDWTGELFF | TGCAGCGTTGAAGATGAGAGGGATTGGACCGGGGAGCTGTTTTTT
TRBD2 | TRBJ2-3 | few | TRBV25-1 | CASSERWRESDTQYF | TGTGCCAGCAGTGAACGGTGGCGGGAGTCGGATACGCAGTATTTT
. | TRBJ2-3 | . | TRBV10-3 | CAISAQRVSTDTQYF | TGTGCCATCAGTGCACAGCGGGTGAGCACAGATACGCAGTATTTT